One sample yielded the 12 T cell receptor beta chains listed below, sequenced in a study of cytomegalovirus exposure and HLA in healthy donors. The PCR employed 60 Vbeta primers together with 13 Jbeta primers. Only in-frame clones appear in the TCRdb table, and some are missing; sequencing was by immunoSEQ multiplex PCR. This sample has fewer than 250,000 clones; under 80% occur once, and the top ten carry 1.8%. The sequenced material came from PBMCs. The source is a woman aged 25 to 39 in good health and CMV-seronegative.

With regard to this clone: A read error is possible here, since a much larger clone lies one base away. The same CDR3 can be traced to other DNA sequences in this sample. The chain recombines TRBV30 with TRBJ2-3, with TRBD2 matching over 8 bases. V gave up 3 bases and J gave up 6 bases; unmatched junction bases: 14. Germline lookup yields CDR1 GTSNPN and CDR2 SVGIG (reference sequence). The CDR3 contains 16 residues. The CDR3 here is CAWSPSGLAGSDTQYF. The CDR3 region has the DNA TGTGCCTGGAGCCCATCGGGCCTAGCGGGTTCCGATACGCAGTATTTT.

The chain couples TRBV7-9 to TRBJ2-4, with D maybe TRBD1 (6 bases). Germline CDR1 SEHNR, CDR2 FQNEAQ (reference sequence). Trimming cost V 0 bases and J 0 bases, with 12 bases left between them. This CDR3 contains 17 residues. CDR3: CASSLAGEQGAKNIQYF. CDR3 nucleotides: TGTGCCAGCAGCTTAGCGGGGGAACAGGGAGCCAAAAACATTCAGTACTTC.

This clone was seen a single time. The CDR3 DNA reads as TGTGCCAGCAGGCGGACAGGGGGCTACACCGGGGAGCTGTTTTTT. Amino acid sequence: CASRRTGGYTGELFF. The chain has TRBV27 and TRBJ2-2; 11 positions match TRBD1. In germline, CDR1 is MNHEY, CDR2 SMNVEV (reference sequence). This CDR3 has 15 amino acids. V trimming: 6 bases; J trimming: 3 bases; junction bases outside the gene matches: 3.

This clone was seen more than once but under ten times. The J gene is TRBJ2-2, the V gene TRBV19, with a tentative D call TRBD1 (6 bases). CDR1 and CDR2 from the germline V gene are LNHDA and SQIVND (reference sequence). The length of the CDR3 is 14 residues. The V and J ends lost 3 bases and 3 bases respectively, with 8 bases between them. The DNA for the CDR3 is TGTGCCAGTAGTATTGCAGGGGACACCGGGGAGCTGTTTTTT. It is translated as CASSIAGDTGELFF.

About this clone: Mismatch with germline at one junction end may stem from a read error. The rearrangement joins TRBV12-5 to TRBJ1-1; 8 nucleotides match TRBD1. In germline, CDR1 is LGHNT, CDR2 FRNRAP. This CDR3 comprises 12 residues. The CDR3 spells CASGLDRVGAFF. In DNA form, the CDR3 reads TGTGCTAGTGGCTTGGACAGGGTGGGGGCTTTCTTT.

V gene TRBV10-3 combines with J gene TRBJ1-5; the D is unclear. The ends were cut back, 2 bases at V and 0 bases at J, with 2 bases in the middle. Germline lookup yields CDR1 ENHRY and CDR2 SYGVKD. The CDR3 runs 13 residues. The CDR3 protein is CAISERSNQPQHF. CDR3 nucleotides: TGTGCCATCAGTGAGCGTAGCAATCAGCCCCAGCATTTT.

The chain uses TRBV18 and TRBJ2-1; the D gene is possibly TRBD1 (5 bases). V shed 3 bases and J shed 7 bases, with 7 bases lying between them. The CDR3 has 12 amino acids. The germline CDR1 and CDR2 sequences are KGHSH and LQKENI. The CDR3 loop reads CASSPSGNEQFF. The DNA for the CDR3 is TGTGCCAGCTCACCCTCAGGGAATGAGCAGTTCTTC.

The rearrangement links TRBV30 to TRBJ1-1, with TRBD1 as a possible D gene (5 bases). This CDR3 is built from 13 residues. V dropped 1 base and J dropped 6 bases, with 12 bases sitting between them. Germline lookup yields CDR1 GTSNPN and CDR2 SVGIG (reference sequence). CDR3 residues: CAWSGRRQSEAFF. The CDR3 nucleotides read TGTGCCTGGAGTGGCCGCAGACAGTCTGAAGCTTTCTTT.

The chain has TRBV6-5 and TRBJ2-7, with 13 bases fitting TRBD2. There are 15 residues in the CDR3. Germline-derived CDR1 and CDR2 are MNHEY and SVGAGI. The junction had 7 bases not matched to a gene; V was cut back by 5 bases and J by 6 bases. In nucleotides, the CDR3 is TGTGCCAGCAGTGGACTAGCGGGAGTATACGCCGAGCAGTACTTC. It yields the protein CASSGLAGVYAEQYF.

Only one count was recorded for this clone. The chain joins TRBV11-2 to TRBJ2-5, with 8 positions matching TRBD2. Germline CDR1 and CDR2: SGHAT and FQNNGV. After removal of 5 bases from V and 3 bases from J, the junction contained 11 bases not matched to a gene. The CDR3 runs to 16 residues. The CDR3 nucleotides read TGTGCCAGCAGCCCCCCTCCCACGGGACTAGAAGAGACCCAGTACTTC. Encoded protein: CASSPPPTGLEETQYF.

The chain uses TRBV18 and TRBJ2-6, with TRBD2 as a possible D gene (6 bases). The CDR3 contains 16 residues. Trimming took 3 bases from V and 2 from J, leaving 11 bases between them. Germline values: CDR1 KGHSH, CDR2 LQKENI. The CDR3 nucleotides are TGTGCCAGCTCACCGGTTGGAGGGGCTGGGGCCAACGTCCTGACTTTC. It is translated as CASSPVGGAGANVLTF.

The genes are TRBV4-1 and TRBJ2-6; no definite D call. V was clipped by 5 bases and J by 1 base, with 12 bases between them. The CDR3 is 16 amino acids. Looked up from germline, CDR1 is MGHRA and CDR2 is YSYEKL. CDR3 sequence: CASSLGTVSGANVLTF. DNA of the CDR3: TGCGCCAGCAGCTTAGGTACAGTATCTGGGGCCAACGTCCTGACTTTC.